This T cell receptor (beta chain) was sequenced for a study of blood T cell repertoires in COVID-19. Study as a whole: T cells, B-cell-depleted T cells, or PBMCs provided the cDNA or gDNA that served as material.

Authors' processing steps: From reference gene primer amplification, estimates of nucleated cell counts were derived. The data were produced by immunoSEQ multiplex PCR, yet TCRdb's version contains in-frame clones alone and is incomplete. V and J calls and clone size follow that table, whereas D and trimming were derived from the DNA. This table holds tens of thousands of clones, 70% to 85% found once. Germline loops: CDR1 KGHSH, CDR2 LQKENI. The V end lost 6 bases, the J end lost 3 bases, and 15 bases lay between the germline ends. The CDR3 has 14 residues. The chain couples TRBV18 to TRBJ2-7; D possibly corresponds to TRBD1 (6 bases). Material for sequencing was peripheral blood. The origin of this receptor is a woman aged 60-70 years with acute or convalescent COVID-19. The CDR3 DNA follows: TGTGCCAGCTCCATGGAGACAGGCGTCTACGAGCAGTACTTC. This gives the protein CASSMETGVYEQYF. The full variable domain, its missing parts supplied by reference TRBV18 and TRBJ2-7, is NAGVMQNPRHLVRRRGQEARLRCSPMKGHSHVYWYRQLPEEGLKFMVYLQKENIIDESGMPKERFSAEFPKEGPSILRIQQVVRGDSAAYFCASSMETGVYEQYFGPGTRLTVT.